This TCR beta chain was found in a study of blood T cell repertoires in COVID-19. Study at large: Acute and convalescent COVID-19 specimens originated in the United States, Italy and Spain. Nucleic acid was either cDNA or gDNA, and it came from T cells, B-cell-depleted T cells, or PBMCs.

Germline V gene data show CDR1 as MNHNY and CDR2 as SVGAGI (reference sequence). The CDR3 covers 16 residues. Trimming cost V 4 bases and J 6 bases; bases outside gene matches: 10. Original processing methods: Amplification of reference gene primers was used by the study to estimate nucleated cell counts. The data were produced by immunoSEQ multiplex PCR, yet TCRdb's version contains in-frame clones alone and is incomplete. V and J calls and clone size are given by that table; D and trimming were obtained from the DNA. Of 130,000 to 150,000 clones detected, about 86% appear once; the ten largest clones hold more than 4%.

The sequence was obtained from a woman aged 35 to 49 with acute or convalescent COVID-19. The rearrangement uses TRBV6-6 and TRBJ1-5, with TRBD1 identical over 9 bases. Input material: peripheral blood. The CDR3 here is CASSSGTGSEVQPQHF. CDR3 nucleotides: TGTGCCAGCAGTTCCGGGACAGGGTCTGAAGTTCAGCCCCAGCATTTT.